Following are 27 T cell receptor beta chains from one sample sequenced in a study of blood T cells in healthy people across ages. With a J-beta primer mix and a sample-barcoded 5' primer, a second PCR ran about 7 to 11 cycles. MiXCR, applied by TCRdb to the 5' RACE reads, yields one record per CDR3 protein. The sample includes 550,000 to 750,000 distinct CDR3 sequences, under 25% of them seen just once. Sequences were obtained from blood. Every receptor here comes from a man between 65 and 85 years old in good health.

The chain carries TRBV28 and TRBJ2-5, with D hard to call. The assigned J gene may be wrong: the sequence end matches TRBJ2-7 better. The germline V gene encodes CDR1 MDHEN and CDR2 SYDVKM. The CDR3 is 19 residues long. CDR3 residues: CASSFDAGRKFSTKYEQYF. The CDR3 region has the DNA TGTGCCAGCAGTTTTGATGCTGGCAGAAAGTTCTCTACTAAATACGAGCAGTACTTC.

The rearrangement joins TRBV7-8 to TRBJ2-5; D gene ambiguous. The CDR3 is made up of 14 amino acids. CDR1 and CDR2 (germline): SGHVS, FQNEAQ. Trimming took 1 base from V and 5 from J, leaving 11 bases between them. For the CDR3, the DNA is TGTGCCAGCAGCTTAGGGCGTTTTTGGGAGACCCAGTACTTC. Translated, it gives CASSLGRFWETQYF. The full variable domain, with the rest looked up from reference TRBV7-8 and TRBJ2-5, is GAGVSQSPRYKVAKRGQDVALRCDPISGHVSLFWYQQALGQGPEFLTYFQNEAQLDKSGLPSDRFFAERPEGSVSTLKIQRTQQEDSAVYLCASSLGRFWETQYFGPGTRLLVL.

This sequence joins TRBV5-1 and TRBJ2-1; D tentatively reads TRBD1 or TRBD2 (5 bases each). The CDR3 has 13 residues. Trimming stripped 7 bases from V and 8 bases from J, with 16 bases between. In germline, CDR1 is SGHRS, CDR2 YFSETQ. Written as DNA, the CDR3 is TGCGCCAGCGAGGCCCGCAGAGGGGATGAGCAGTTCTTC. It encodes CASEARRGDEQFF.

This clonotype was counted many times. V usage is TRBV21-1 and J usage is TRBJ2-1; the table names TRBD1, a call not compared with the DNA. TRBV21-1 is a pseudogene. This CDR3 spans 13 amino acids. This CDR3 reads CASRFTGGSGQFF. The CDR3 bases are TGTGCCAGCAGGTTCACAGGGGGTTCGGGGCAGTTCTTC.

This chain links TRBV28 with TRBJ2-5; D tentatively fits TRBD1 or TRBD2 (5 bases each). The end of the DNA aligns better with TRBJ2-7, so the J call may be wrong. This CDR3 contains 14 residues. Per germline, CDR1 MDHEN and CDR2 SYDVKM. CDR3 in amino acids: CASSLRDPSYEQYF. The CDR3 nucleotides read TGTGCCAGCAGTTTGAGGGACCCCTCCTACGAGCAGTACTTC.

This clonotype was picked up a small number of times. The chain couples TRBV7-8 to TRBJ2-3; no definite D call. CDR1 is SGHVS, CDR2 FQNEAQ, per germline. This CDR3 region has 17 residues. Trimming cost V 3 bases and J 5 bases, with 21 bases left between them. This CDR3 is CASSFNPSVVHIDTQYF. The DNA for the CDR3 is TGTGCCAGCAGCTTCAATCCGTCGGTTGTCCACATAGATACGCAGTATTTT.

J is TRBJ1-1 and V is TRBV10-3; unclear D gene. CDR3 length: 17 amino acids. V lost 7 bases, J lost 1 base, and 22 bases lay in between. Looked up from germline, CDR1 is ENHRY and CDR2 is SYGVKD. CDR3 sequence: CAIKFSVLLDPNTEAFF. The CDR3, as DNA: TGTGCCATCAAATTCAGCGTTCTCCTGGACCCGAACACTGAAGCTTTCTTT.

Points on this clonotype: The junction shows a germline mismatch at one end, possibly a read error. The V gene is TRBV2, the J gene TRBJ2-5, with 9 bases that match TRBD2. Germline CDR1 reads SNHLY; CDR2 reads FYNNEI. This CDR3 region has 12 residues. The CDR3 sequence: CASSGAHLAGQF. The DNA of the CDR3 is TGTGCCAGCAGTGGAGCTCACCTAGCGGGACAATTC.

Details on this clonotype: The germline gene is not matched at one end of the junction; a read error may be the cause. This rearrangement joins TRBV5-1 to TRBJ2-5, with 10 bases that match TRBD1. The end of the DNA fits TRBJ2-1 better, so the J call may be wrong. The CDR3 has 15 amino acids. From germline, CDR1 is SGHRS and CDR2 YFSETQ. CDR3: CASSSTGGSNNGQFF. CDR3 sequence (DNA): TGCGCCAGCAGCTCGACAGGGGGCTCAAACAATGGGCAGTTCTTC.

This clonotype was seen a few times. The chain employs TRBV20-1 and TRBJ2-2, with TRBD2 identical over 7 bases. V lost 5 bases to trimming and J lost 1 base; unmatched junction nucleotides: 4. The CDR3 sequence is 14 residues long. From germline, CDR1 is DFQATT and CDR2 SNEGSKA (reference sequence). CDR3 sequence (DNA): TGCAGTGCTCTCCAGCGGGAGAACACCGGGGAGCTGTTTTTT. Its protein product is CSALQRENTGELFF.

For this clonotype: At one of its ends the junction is not consistent with the germline gene, which may arise from a read error. The CDR3 loop reads CASSLGVTYYEQYF. The CDR3 nucleotides are TGTGCCAGCAGCTTAGGGGTTACCTACTACGAGCAGTACTTC. J is TRBJ2-7 and V is TRBV12-3 or TRBV12-4; D is possibly TRBD1 (5 bases). This CDR3 spans 14 amino acids.

This clonotype was counted between two and nine times. This chain's CDR3 is CASSDGSGGDTEAFF. The CDR3 coding sequence is TGTGCCAGTAGTGATGGCTCGGGGGGGGACACTGAAGCTTTCTTT. The chain carries TRBV19 and TRBJ1-1; a possible D gene is TRBD1 (5 bases). The CDR3 covers 15 residues. Germline V gene lookup returns CDR1 LNHDA and CDR2 SQIVND (reference sequence). V lost 5 bases to trimming and J lost 3 bases, with 16 bases between them.

This clonotype has only one observation. Given the absence of the conserved phenylalanine or tryptophan at the CDR3 end, a read error is likely. The rearrangement uses TRBV5-1 and TRBJ2-2; tentatively, D is TRBD2 (5 bases). Trimming removed 4 bases at V and 5 bases at J, with 18 bases between. This CDR3 spans 16 amino acids. Germline V gene sequence: CDR1 SGHRS, CDR2 YFSETQ. The DNA for the CDR3 is TGCGCCAGCAGCACCTCGACAATAACGGGGACCGGGGAGCTGTTTGTT. This gives the protein CASSTSTITGTGELFV.

A remark on this clonotype: This CDR3 fails to terminate in the conserved phenylalanine or tryptophan, so it likely reflects a read error. The chain recombines TRBV7-2 with TRBJ2-7, with 9 bases that match TRBD2. V was clipped by 3 bases and J by 3 bases; unmatched bases: 6. Germline CDR1 SGHTA, CDR2 FQGNSA. The CDR3 extends over 15 amino acids. CDR3 in DNA: TGTGCCAGCAGCTTGGGGCTAGCGGGGATCTACGAGCAGTACCTC. Encoded protein: CASSLGLAGIYEQYL.

The chain recombines TRBV10-3 with TRBJ2-1, with 12 bases that match TRBD2. Germline CDR1 is ENHRY and CDR2 is SYGVKD. CDR3 size: 14 residues. The J segment lost 9 bases and the V segment lost 8 bases, leaving 8 bases of the junction unmatched. CDR3 sequence (DNA): TGTGCCATCGGTCTAGCGGGAGGGAATTTTGAGCAGTTCTTC. It is translated as CAIGLAGGNFEQFF.

This clonotype has a handful of counts. This sequence joins TRBV3-1 and TRBJ2-7; TRBD2 matches at 10 bases. The V segment lost 7 bases and the J segment 0 bases; nucleotides outside the gene matches: 15. Germline V gene sequence: CDR1 LGHDT, CDR2 YNNKEL (reference sequence). The CDR3 has 18 amino acids. The CDR3 here is CASTAGGLAGASSYEQYF. In nucleotides, the CDR3 is TGTGCCAGCACAGCCGGAGGGCTAGCGGGAGCGAGCTCCTACGAGCAGTACTTC.

The sample holds one count of this clonotype. This chain connects TRBV7-9 to TRBJ2-1, with D possibly TRBD2 on 6 matching bases. The CDR3 extends over 17 amino acids. V dropped 3 bases and J dropped 3 bases, with 18 bases sitting between them. Looked up from germline, CDR1 is SEHNR and CDR2 is FQNEAQ (reference sequence). This CDR3 is CASSFRGASRYYNEQFF. The CDR3 nucleotides read TGTGCCAGCAGCTTCCGCGGGGCTTCACGCTACTACAATGAGCAGTTCTTC.

V and J are TRBV6-4 and TRBJ2-3, with TRBD2 matching over 7 bases. Germline values: CDR1 MRHNA, CDR2 SNTAGT. The V gene end was trimmed by 0 bases and the J gene end by 2 bases; junction bases not matched to a gene: 11. The CDR3 sequence is 18 residues long. The DNA of the CDR3 is TGTGCCAGCAGTGACTCCCTGGTCACGGGAGGTAACACAGATACGCAGTATTTT. Encoded protein: CASSDSLVTGGNTDTQYF.

This chain connects TRBV7-2 to TRBJ2-4, with D possibly matching TRBD1 (5 bases). The CDR3 consists of 15 residues. Deletions cut 5 bases from V and 4 bases from J, with 15 bases between. Germline values: CDR1 SGHTA, CDR2 FQGNSA. CDR3 protein: CASSPRQIPKNIQYF. CDR3 sequence (DNA): TGTGCCAGCAGCCCTCGACAGATCCCTAAAAACATTCAGTACTTC.

This clonotype was observed many times. The rearrangement uses TRBV25-1 and TRBJ2-5; tentative D call: TRBD1 (5 bases). The DNA end lines up better with TRBJ2-7; the J call may be wrong. Germline CDR1 and CDR2: MGHDK and SYGVNS. The CDR3 length is 15 residues. The CDR3 region has the DNA TGTGCCAGCAGTTCCTCGGCAGGGAACATCTACGAGCAGTACTTC. Translation gives CASSSSAGNIYEQYF.

This clonotype came up a few times. The chain combines TRBV6-1 with TRBJ1-5, with D perhaps matching TRBD1 (6 bases). The germline gives CDR1 MNHNS, CDR2 SASEGT. The CDR3 sequence is 15 residues long. V gave up 3 bases and J gave up 4 bases, with 13 bases separating them. This chain's CDR3 is CASSEGPQGNQPQHF. For the CDR3, the DNA is TGTGCCAGCAGTGAGGGTCCACAGGGAAATCAGCCCCAGCATTTT.

The chain has TRBV20-1 and TRBJ1-5, with D tentatively TRBD1 (5 bases). V dropped 0 bases and J dropped 5 bases, with 14 bases sitting between them. CDR1 is DFQATT, CDR2 SNEGSKA, per germline (reference sequence). CDR3 length: 15 residues. The CDR3 sequence is CSARDRATDYQPQHF. The CDR3 DNA reads as TGCAGTGCTAGAGATCGTGCGACAGACTATCAGCCCCAGCATTTT.

This clonotype was seen a handful of times. The J gene is TRBJ1-6, the V gene TRBV12-3 or TRBV12-4; D gene unclear. Between the trimmed V and J ends, which lost 2 bases and 7 bases, there was a span of 15 bases. This CDR3 contains 16 residues. CDR3 bases: TGTGCCAGCAGTTTAAACTCCGCAAGCGCGAATTCACCCCTCCACTTT. Translation: CASSLNSASANSPLHF.

A few counts support this clonotype. The chain carries TRBV9 and TRBJ2-7, with D perhaps TRBD2 (5 bases). CDR1 is SGDLS and CDR2 is YYNGEE in the germline V gene. The CDR3 consists of 14 residues. V lost 0 bases and J 0 bases, leaving 7 bases between the germline ends. CDR3: CASSVAAGSYEQYF. The CDR3 DNA reads TGTGCCAGCAGCGTAGCTGCGGGCTCCTACGAGCAGTACTTC.

V usage is TRBV7-2 and J usage is TRBJ2-1, with TRBD2 identical over 10 bases. This CDR3 region has 16 residues. The J segment lost 5 bases and the V segment lost 2 bases, leaving 6 bases of the junction unmatched. Germline loops: CDR1 SGHTA, CDR2 FQGNSA. The CDR3 DNA reads as TGTGCCAGCAGCTTACTCAGCGGGAGGGGCCACAATGAGCAGTTCTTC. Residues: CASSLLSGRGHNEQFF.

This clonotype was counted a few times. A much larger clone is a single base away; this may be a read error. This rearrangement joins TRBV2 to TRBJ2-5; D is undetermined. The germline V gene has CDR1 SNHLY and CDR2 FYNNEI. Between the trimmed V and J ends, which lost 2 bases and 5 bases, there was a span of 3 bases. The CDR3 loop spans 11 amino acids. The CDR3 nucleotides are TGTGCCAGCAGTGAATCGGAGACCCAGTACTTC. Its translation is CASSESETQYF.

A few counts support this clonotype. This chain joins TRBV6-1 and TRBJ2-7; 8 bases map to TRBD2. J gave up 4 bases and V 2 bases, and 7 bases lay outside the gene matches. Germline CDR1 is MNHNS and CDR2 is SASEGT. The length of the CDR3 is 15 residues. In DNA form, the CDR3 reads TGTGCCAGCAGTGAACAGGCTAGCGGGTTTTACGAGCAGTACTTC. It specifies CASSEQASGFYEQYF.